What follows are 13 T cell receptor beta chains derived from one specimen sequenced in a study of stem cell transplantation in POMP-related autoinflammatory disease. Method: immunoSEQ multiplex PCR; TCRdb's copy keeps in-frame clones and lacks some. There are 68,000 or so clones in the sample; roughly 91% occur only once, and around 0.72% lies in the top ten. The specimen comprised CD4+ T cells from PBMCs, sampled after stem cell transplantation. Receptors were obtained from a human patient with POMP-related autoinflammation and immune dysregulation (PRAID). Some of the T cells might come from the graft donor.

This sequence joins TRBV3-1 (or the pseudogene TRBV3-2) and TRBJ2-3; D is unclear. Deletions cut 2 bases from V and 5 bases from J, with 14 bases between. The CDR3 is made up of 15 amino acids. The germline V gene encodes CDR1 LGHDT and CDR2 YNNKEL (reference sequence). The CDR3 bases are TGTGCCAGCAGCCAAAACATCGGCGCCGGAGATACGCAGTATTTT. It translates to CASSQNIGAGDTQYF.

The CDR3 nucleotides read TGTGCCAGCAGCCCTCGGGGAGCGGGAGTCAGGGATGAGCAGTTCTTC. It encodes CASSPRGAGVRDEQFF. V usage is TRBV7-3 and J usage is TRBJ2-1; the match to TRBD2 covers 8 bases. This CDR3 contains 16 residues. Germline V gene data show CDR1 as SGHTA and CDR2 as FQGTGA. The junction had 14 bases not matched to a gene; V was cut back by 5 bases and J by 8 bases.

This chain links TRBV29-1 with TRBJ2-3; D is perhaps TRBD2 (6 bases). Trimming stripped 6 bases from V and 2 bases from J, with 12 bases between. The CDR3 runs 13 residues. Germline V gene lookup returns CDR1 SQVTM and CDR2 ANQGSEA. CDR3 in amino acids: CSVQTSATDTQYF. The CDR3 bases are TGCAGCGTCCAGACTAGTGCCACAGATACGCAGTATTTT.

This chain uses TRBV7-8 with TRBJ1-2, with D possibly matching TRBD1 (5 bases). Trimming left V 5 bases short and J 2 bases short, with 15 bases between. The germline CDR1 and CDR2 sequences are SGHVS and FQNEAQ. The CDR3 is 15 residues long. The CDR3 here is CASSKYRRWNYGYTF. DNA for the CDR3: TGTGCCAGCAGCAAATACAGGAGGTGGAACTATGGCTACACCTTC.

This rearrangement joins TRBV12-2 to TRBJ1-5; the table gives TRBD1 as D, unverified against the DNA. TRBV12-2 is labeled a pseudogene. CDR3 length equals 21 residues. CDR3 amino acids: CASRLAGQNRTGAYSNQPQHF. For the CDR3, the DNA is TGTGCAAGTCGCTTAGCAGGACAAAATCGGACAGGGGCCTATAGCAATCAGCCCCAGCATTTT.

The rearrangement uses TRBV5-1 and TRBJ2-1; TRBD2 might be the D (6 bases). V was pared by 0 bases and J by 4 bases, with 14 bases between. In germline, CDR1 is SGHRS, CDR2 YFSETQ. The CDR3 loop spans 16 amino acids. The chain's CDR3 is CASSLVAGRIYNEQFF. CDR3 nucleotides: TGCGCCAGCAGCTTGGTGGCGGGAAGAATTTACAATGAGCAGTTCTTC.

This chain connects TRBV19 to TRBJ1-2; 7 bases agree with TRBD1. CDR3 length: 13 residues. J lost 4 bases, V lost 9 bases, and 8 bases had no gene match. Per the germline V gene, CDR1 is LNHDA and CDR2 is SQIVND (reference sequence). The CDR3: CASSTGIGYGYTF. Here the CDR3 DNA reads TGTGCCAGCTCGACAGGGATCGGCTATGGCTACACCTTC.

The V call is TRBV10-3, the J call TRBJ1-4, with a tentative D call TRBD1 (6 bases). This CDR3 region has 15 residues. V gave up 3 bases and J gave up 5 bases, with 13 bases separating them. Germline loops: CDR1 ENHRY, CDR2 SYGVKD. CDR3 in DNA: TGTGCCATCAGTGACGGGGGGGCGGGAAATGAAAAACTGTTTTTT. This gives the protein CAISDGGAGNEKLFF.

This chain's CDR3 is CASSLAGAKNIQYF. The CDR3 region has the DNA TGCGCCAGCAGCTTGGCGGGAGCCAAAAACATTCAGTACTTC. The chain carries TRBV5-1 and TRBJ2-4; D is ambiguous. Trimming pared 0 bases from V and 0 bases from J, leaving 4 bases between. This CDR3 spans 14 amino acids. The germline V gene encodes CDR1 SGHRS and CDR2 YFSETQ.

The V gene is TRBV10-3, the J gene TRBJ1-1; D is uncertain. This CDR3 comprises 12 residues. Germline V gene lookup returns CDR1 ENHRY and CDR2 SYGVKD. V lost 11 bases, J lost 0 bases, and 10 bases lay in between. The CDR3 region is CASQQLNTEAFF. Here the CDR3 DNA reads TGTGCCTCGCAACAGTTGAACACTGAAGCTTTCTTT.

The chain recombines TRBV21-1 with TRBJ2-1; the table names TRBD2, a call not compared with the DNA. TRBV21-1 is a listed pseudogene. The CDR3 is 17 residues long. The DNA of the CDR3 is TGTGCCAGCAGCAAAGAGGAATCTACCTCGGGAGACAATGAGCAGTTCTTC. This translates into CASSKEESTSGDNEQFF.

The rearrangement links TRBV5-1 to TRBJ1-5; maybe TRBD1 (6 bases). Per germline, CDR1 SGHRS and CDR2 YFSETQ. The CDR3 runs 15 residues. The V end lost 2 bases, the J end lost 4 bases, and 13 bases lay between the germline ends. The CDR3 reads CASSLEGGGNQPQHF. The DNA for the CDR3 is TGCGCCAGCAGCTTAGAAGGGGGTGGAAATCAGCCCCAGCATTTT.

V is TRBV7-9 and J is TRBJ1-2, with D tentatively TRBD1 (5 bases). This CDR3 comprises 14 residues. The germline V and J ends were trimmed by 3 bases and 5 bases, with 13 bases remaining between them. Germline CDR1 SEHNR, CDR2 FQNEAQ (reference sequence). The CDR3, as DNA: TGTGCCAGCAGCTTGCCGGGACCCCGTTATGGCTACACCTTC. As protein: CASSLPGPRYGYTF.